This T cell receptor beta chain was retrieved from a study of blood T cell repertoires in COVID-19. Study at large: Acute-phase and convalescent COVID-19 samples originated in the United States, Italy and Spain.

Measured with immunoSEQ multiplex PCR; TCRdb has only the in-frame clones, and not every one. The sample has around 150,000 clones, approximately 90% seen once. The CDR3 sequence is 16 residues long. V shed 7 bases and J shed 0 bases, with 17 bases lying between them. Germline V gene lookup returns CDR1 SGHDT and CDR2 YYEEEE. Sequences were obtained from peripheral blood. The rearrangement joins TRBV5-6 to TRBJ1-3; possible D gene TRBD1, 5 bases. This TCR was recovered from a woman in her sixties with active or convalescent COVID-19. CDR3 region: CASEYRGTHSGNTIYF. CDR3 in DNA: TGTGCCAGCGAGTATCGGGGGACTCACTCTGGAAACACCATATATTTT.